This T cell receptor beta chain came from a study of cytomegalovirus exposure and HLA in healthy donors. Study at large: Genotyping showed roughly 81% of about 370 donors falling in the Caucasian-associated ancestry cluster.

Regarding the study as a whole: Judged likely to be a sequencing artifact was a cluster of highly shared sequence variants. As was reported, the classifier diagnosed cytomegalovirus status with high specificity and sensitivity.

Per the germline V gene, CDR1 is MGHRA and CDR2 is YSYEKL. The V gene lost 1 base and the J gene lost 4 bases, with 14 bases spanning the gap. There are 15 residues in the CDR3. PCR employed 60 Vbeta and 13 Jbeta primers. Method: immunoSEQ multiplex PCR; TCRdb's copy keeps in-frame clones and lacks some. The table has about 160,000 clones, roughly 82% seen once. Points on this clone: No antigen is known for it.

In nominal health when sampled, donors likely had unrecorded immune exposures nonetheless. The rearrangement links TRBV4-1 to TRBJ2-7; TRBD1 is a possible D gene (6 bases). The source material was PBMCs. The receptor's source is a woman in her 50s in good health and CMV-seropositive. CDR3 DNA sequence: TGCGCCAGCAGCCAAGTGCTCGCAGGGGAGTACGAGCAGTACTTC. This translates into CASSQVLAGEYEQYF.